This T cell receptor beta chain stems from a study of cytomegalovirus exposure and HLA in healthy donors. For the study at large: Researchers previously reported finding just under 120 million unique TCR beta sequences from roughly 180 million T cells.

Concerning this clone: Its cognate antigen is unknown. Since the CDR3 does not end with the conserved phenylalanine or tryptophan, this likely comes from a read error.

PCR was performed using 60 Vbeta and 13 Jbeta primers. Clones were sequenced by immunoSEQ multiplex PCR, and TCRdb holds only the in-frame ones, with some missing. The data show approximately 170,000 clones, over 80% seen once. Study-level points and caveats: For most subjects, TCR beta sequences were reported to predict HLA-A and HLA-B alleles with accuracy. Per a later analysis, HLA-associated TCR beta chains showed more clonal expansion than other, equally common TCR beta chains.

V lost 3 bases and J 7 bases, leaving 10 bases between the germline ends. CDR1 and CDR2 (germline): MDHEN, SYDVKM. CDR3 length: 12 amino acids. This TCR was sampled from a boy younger than 10 in good health and CMV-seronegative. The chain uses TRBV28 and TRBJ2-7; TRBD2 might be the D (6 bases). The material sequenced was PBMCs. In nucleotides, the CDR3 is TGTGCCAGCAGTTTTGGTGCGGGGGAGCAGTACGCC. It translates to CASSFGAGEQYA.